These T cell receptor beta chains were read from a single sample in a study of PD-L1 blockade in urothelial cancer. The table came from immunoSEQ multiplex PCR; TCRdb's copy has only in-frame clones and leaves some out. The sample contains approximately 52,000 clones, roughly 80% of which appear only once. The source was PBMCs, collected around atezolizumab (anti-PD-L1) treatment. These receptors were obtained from a man in his 70s with urothelial cancer. CDR3s include the opening cysteine and the closing phenylalanine or tryptophan. Fields, in order: clone size, V gene, D gene, CDR3 length, J gene, CDR3 DNA, CDR3 protein. D genes are given only for firm matches. Not all rows give a size; the values are once, few, many and, for expanded clones, a class.

abundance: medium-sized; v_gene: TRBV19; d_gene: NA; len: 18; j_gene: TRBJ1-6; CDR3nt: TGTGCCAGTAGTAATCGACAGACAGGCCCATCAGGGAATTCACCCCTCCACTTT; CDR3aa: CASSNRQTGPSGNSPLHF
abundance: NA; v_gene: TRBV28; d_gene: TRBD2; len: 16; j_gene: TRBJ2-1; CDR3nt: TGTGCCAGCACTTCTCAATGGGGCGGGAGGAGCCATGAGCAGTTCTTC; CDR3aa: CASTSQWGGRSHEQFF
abundance: NA; v_gene: TRBV4-3; d_gene: TRBD2; len: 17; j_gene: TRBJ2-5; CDR3nt: TGCGCCAGCAGCCAAGATTGGGCTAGCGGGAGACAAGAGACCCAGTACTTC; CDR3aa: CASSQDWASGRQETQYF
abundance: NA; v_gene: TRBV7-9; d_gene: NA; len: 12; j_gene: TRBJ1-1; CDR3nt: TGTGCCAGCAGCCAAGAGGGTCCTGAAGCTTTCTTT; CDR3aa: CASSQEGPEAFF
abundance: NA; v_gene: TRBV6-1; d_gene: NA; len: 14; j_gene: TRBJ2-1; CDR3nt: TGTGCCAGCAGAAGTATCGGTTCCTACAATGAGCAGTTCTTC; CDR3aa: CASRSIGSYNEQFF
abundance: NA; v_gene: TRBV19; d_gene: NA; len: 14; j_gene: TRBJ1-5; CDR3nt: TGTGCCAGTACGGCGGGGTTCGGCAATCAGCCCCAGCATTTT; CDR3aa: CASTAGFGNQPQHF
abundance: NA; v_gene: TRBV7-2; d_gene: NA; len: 14; j_gene: TRBJ2-1; CDR3nt: TGTGCCAGCAGCCCCGAACGCGGGGACAATGAGCAGTTCTTC; CDR3aa: CASSPERGDNEQFF
abundance: NA; v_gene: TRBV7-2; d_gene: NA; len: 13; j_gene: TRBJ2-3; CDR3nt: TGTGCCAGCAGCTTAGTAGGAGGAGATACGCAGTATTTT; CDR3aa: CASSLVGGDTQYF
abundance: NA; v_gene: TRBV4-1; d_gene: TRBD2; len: 17; j_gene: TRBJ2-5; CDR3nt: TGCGCCAGCAGCCAAGATCGCGGTAGCGGGGTGGGAGAGACCCAGTACTTC; CDR3aa: CASSQDRGSGVGETQYF
abundance: NA; v_gene: TRBV6-5; d_gene: NA; len: 16; j_gene: TRBJ1-6; CDR3nt: TGTGCCAGCAGTTACTCGATTGGGCGGGGAGATTCACCCCTCCACTTT; CDR3aa: CASSYSIGRGDSPLHF
abundance: NA; v_gene: TRBV28; d_gene: TRBD2; len: 15; j_gene: TRBJ2-1; CDR3nt: TGTGCCAGCAGTCCGGGGGGTAGCTCCTACAATGAGCAGTTCTTC; CDR3aa: CASSPGGSSYNEQFF
abundance: NA; v_gene: TRBV2; d_gene: NA; len: 13; j_gene: TRBJ1-3; CDR3nt: TGTGCCAGTCGGAGGGGCCCCGGAGGCACCATATATTTT; CDR3aa: CASRRGPGGTIYF
abundance: NA; v_gene: TRBV27; d_gene: NA; len: 14; j_gene: TRBJ1-2; CDR3nt: TGTGCCAGCAACAACCGCGGGGGGCCCGGTGGCTACACCTTC; CDR3aa: CASNNRGGPGGYTF
abundance: few; v_gene: TRBV5-1; d_gene: TRBD2; len: 16; j_gene: TRBJ2-1; CDR3nt: TGCGCCAGCAGCGTAGCGGGGGGAAGCTCCTACAATGAGCAGTTCTTC; CDR3aa: CASSVAGGSSYNEQFF
abundance: NA; v_gene: TRBV7-8; d_gene: NA; len: 15; j_gene: TRBJ2-3; CDR3nt: TGTGCCAGCAGCTTAGGGCTTTCCTCCACAGATACGCAGTATTTT; CDR3aa: CASSLGLSSTDTQYF
abundance: NA; v_gene: TRBV2; d_gene: TRBD1; len: 14; j_gene: TRBJ2-2; CDR3nt: TGTGCCAGCAGGGCCGGGACAGGGACTGGGGAGCTGTTTTTT; CDR3aa: CASRAGTGTGELFF
abundance: NA; v_gene: TRBV4-3; d_gene: NA; len: 17; j_gene: TRBJ1-2; CDR3nt: TGCGCCAGCAGCCAAGATCAAGGGCAGGGCAACAGGCGTGGCTACACCTTC; CDR3aa: CASSQDQGQGNRRGYTF
abundance: few; v_gene: TRBV28; d_gene: TRBD1; len: 15; j_gene: TRBJ2-2; CDR3nt: TGTGCCAGCAGTTTCCGGAGACAGGGCACCGGGGAGCTGTTTTTT; CDR3aa: CASSFRRQGTGELFF
abundance: NA; v_gene: TRBV7-9; d_gene: NA; len: 14; j_gene: TRBJ1-1; CDR3nt: TGTGCCAGCAGCCAACAGAGTTTGTTAACTGAAGCTTTCTTT; CDR3aa: CASSQQSLLTEAFF
abundance: NA; v_gene: TRBV5-4; d_gene: NA; len: 13; j_gene: TRBJ2-1; CDR3nt: TGTGCCAGCAGCTTGGAACCCGCGGGGGAGCAGTTCTTC; CDR3aa: CASSLEPAGEQFF
abundance: NA; v_gene: TRBV19; d_gene: TRBD2; len: 14; j_gene: TRBJ2-1; CDR3nt: TGTGCCAGTAGTATACTAGCGGGTAACAATGAGCAGTTCTTC; CDR3aa: CASSILAGNNEQFF
abundance: NA; v_gene: TRBV7-9; d_gene: NA; len: 14; j_gene: TRBJ1-5; CDR3nt: TGTGCCAGCAGCCCAGGCAGGGAAGAACAGCCCCAGCATTTT; CDR3aa: CASSPGREEQPQHF
abundance: NA; v_gene: TRBV5-5; d_gene: NA; len: 14; j_gene: TRBJ1-4; CDR3nt: TGTGCCAGCAGCAAGGGAGGGTCTAATGAAAAACTGTTTTTT; CDR3aa: CASSKGGSNEKLFF
abundance: once; v_gene: TRBV5-4; d_gene: NA; len: 16; j_gene: TRBJ2-3; CDR3nt: TGTGCCAGCAGCTTGGCAGGCGGGGGCCGCACAGATACGCAGTATTTT; CDR3aa: CASSLAGGGRTDTQYF
abundance: NA; v_gene: TRBV29-1; d_gene: TRBD1; len: 14; j_gene: TRBJ1-4; CDR3nt: TGCAGCGTTTATTCCGGGACAGGGGAGAAAAAACTGTTTTTT; CDR3aa: CSVYSGTGEKKLFF
abundance: NA; v_gene: TRBV6-5; d_gene: NA; len: 15; j_gene: TRBJ1-6; CDR3nt: TGTGCCAGCAGTTACTCATGGGCCGGTAATTCACCCCTCCACTTT; CDR3aa: CASSYSWAGNSPLHF
abundance: NA; v_gene: TRBV5-4; d_gene: NA; len: 15; j_gene: TRBJ2-3; CDR3nt: TGTGCCAGCAGCCAAGATAAGCGGATCACAGATACGCAGTATTTT; CDR3aa: CASSQDKRITDTQYF
abundance: NA; v_gene: TRBV16; d_gene: TRBD1; len: 14; j_gene: TRBJ1-1; CDR3nt: TGTGCCAGCAGCCGAACGACAGGGTTCACTGAAGCTTTCTTT; CDR3aa: CASSRTTGFTEAFF
abundance: NA; v_gene: TRBV28; d_gene: NA; len: 16; j_gene: TRBJ1-6; CDR3nt: TGTGCCAGCAGTTGGTCCCAGGGCGGCTATAATTCACCCCTCCACTTT; CDR3aa: CASSWSQGGYNSPLHF
abundance: NA; v_gene: TRBV4-1; d_gene: NA; len: 15; j_gene: TRBJ1-2; CDR3nt: TGCGCCAGCAGCCAAGTGGTTGGAGCTAACTATGGCTACACCTTC; CDR3aa: CASSQVVGANYGYTF
abundance: NA; v_gene: TRBV18; d_gene: NA; len: 13; j_gene: TRBJ2-1; CDR3nt: TGTGCCAGCTCATCCTACAGGGTTAATGAGCAGTTCTTC; CDR3aa: CASSSYRVNEQFF
abundance: NA; v_gene: TRBV7-3; d_gene: TRBD2; len: 17; j_gene: TRBJ2-1; CDR3nt: TGTGCCAGCAGCCCAGGACTAGCGGGAGTCTATTGGGATGAGCAGTTCTTC; CDR3aa: CASSPGLAGVYWDEQFF
abundance: NA; v_gene: TRBV2; d_gene: TRBD1; len: 16; j_gene: TRBJ1-3; CDR3nt: TGTGCCAGCAGTCATGGGACAGGGGGTCAGCGGAACACCATATATTTT; CDR3aa: CASSHGTGGQRNTIYF
abundance: few; v_gene: TRBV29-1; d_gene: NA; len: 14; j_gene: TRBJ1-2; CDR3nt: TGCAGCGTTGAAGTACAGCCTCCCAACTATGGCTACACCTTC; CDR3aa: CSVEVQPPNYGYTF
abundance: once; v_gene: TRBV4-3; d_gene: TRBD1; len: 15; j_gene: TRBJ1-4; CDR3nt: TGCGCCAGCAGCCAAGGGGACAGTAATAATGAAAAACTGTTTTTT; CDR3aa: CASSQGDSNNEKLFF
abundance: NA; v_gene: TRBV28; d_gene: NA; len: 13; j_gene: TRBJ2-7; CDR3nt: TGTGCCAGCAGTTTAAAGCCCTCCCTCGAGCAGTACTTC; CDR3aa: CASSLKPSLEQYF
abundance: NA; v_gene: TRBV5-1; d_gene: TRBD2; len: 16; j_gene: TRBJ2-3; CDR3nt: TGCGCCAGCAGCTTGGAAGGGACTAGCAGATCAGATACGCAGTATTTT; CDR3aa: CASSLEGTSRSDTQYF
abundance: NA; v_gene: TRBV7-3; d_gene: NA; len: 15; j_gene: TRBJ2-3; CDR3nt: TGTGCCAGCAGCGTAAGTCTCTCTGGCACAGATACGCAGTATTTT; CDR3aa: CASSVSLSGTDTQYF
abundance: NA; v_gene: TRBV4-1; d_gene: NA; len: 15; j_gene: TRBJ2-4; CDR3nt: TGCGCCAGCAGCCCCCGACTAGATTCAGGATACATTCAGTACTTC; CDR3aa: CASSPRLDSGYIQYF
abundance: NA; v_gene: TRBV11-2; d_gene: NA; len: 15; j_gene: TRBJ2-7; CDR3nt: TGTGCCAGCAGCTTAGACCGAGCGGGCACCTACGAGCAGTACTTC; CDR3aa: CASSLDRAGTYEQYF
abundance: NA; v_gene: TRBV19; d_gene: TRBD2; len: 14; j_gene: TRBJ2-3; CDR3nt: TGTGCCAGTAGTATAGTGACTAGCCCAGATACGCAGTATTTT; CDR3aa: CASSIVTSPDTQYF
abundance: once; v_gene: TRBV5-4; d_gene: TRBD1; len: 12; j_gene: TRBJ2-7; CDR3nt: TGTGCCAGCAGCTACACAGGGGGCGGGCAGTACTTC; CDR3aa: CASSYTGGGQYF
abundance: NA; v_gene: TRBV14; d_gene: TRBD1; len: 16; j_gene: TRBJ2-7; CDR3nt: TGTGCCAGCAGCCCAACGCCAGCGACAGGGGGGCACGAGCAGTACTTC; CDR3aa: CASSPTPATGGHEQYF
abundance: NA; v_gene: TRBV4-3; d_gene: NA; len: 14; j_gene: TRBJ1-4; CDR3nt: TGCGCCAGCAGCCAAGCGGGACTCCCTGGGGAACTGTTTTTT; CDR3aa: CASSQAGLPGELFF
abundance: NA; v_gene: TRBV5-6; d_gene: NA; len: 15; j_gene: TRBJ2-1; CDR3nt: TGTGCCAGCAGCACCCTAGTGCGTTCCTACAATGAGCAGTTCTTC; CDR3aa: CASSTLVRSYNEQFF
abundance: NA; v_gene: TRBV25-1; d_gene: TRBD2; len: 16; j_gene: TRBJ2-1; CDR3nt: TGTGCCAGCAGTGAATACGAAGCGGGAGGATACAATGAGCAGTTCTTC; CDR3aa: CASSEYEAGGYNEQFF
abundance: NA; v_gene: TRBV6-1; d_gene: NA; len: 13; j_gene: TRBJ1-1; CDR3nt: TGTGCCAGCAGCTCCTCAGGGGCTCCTGAAGCTTTCTTT; CDR3aa: CASSSSGAPEAFF
abundance: NA; v_gene: TRBV5-1; d_gene: TRBD1; len: 13; j_gene: TRBJ1-2; CDR3nt: TGCGCCAGCAGTCAACAGGGGGAGTATGGCTACACCTTC; CDR3aa: CASSQQGEYGYTF
abundance: many; v_gene: TRBV7-2; d_gene: TRBD2; len: 16; j_gene: TRBJ2-3; CDR3nt: TGTGCCAGCAGCTCCGGGACTAGCGGGATTGGAGATACGCAGTATTTT; CDR3aa: CASSSGTSGIGDTQYF
abundance: NA; v_gene: TRBV7-9; d_gene: TRBD1; len: 15; j_gene: TRBJ2-5; CDR3nt: TGTGCCAGCAGCCGACTGAGACAGGGCCAAGAGACCCAGTACTTC; CDR3aa: CASSRLRQGQETQYF
abundance: NA; v_gene: TRBV7-2; d_gene: TRBD2; len: 15; j_gene: TRBJ2-7; CDR3nt: TGTGCCAGCAGCTACGGGACTAGCGGGGGTTACGAGCAGTACTTC; CDR3aa: CASSYGTSGGYEQYF
abundance: NA; v_gene: TRBV11-2; d_gene: NA; len: 12; j_gene: TRBJ2-3; CDR3nt: TGTGCCAGCAGCTGGGGACTAGATACGCAGTATTTT; CDR3aa: CASSWGLDTQYF